The 28 T cell receptor beta chains below were found in one sample sequenced in a study of graft-versus-host responses after intestinal transplantation. TCRdb keeps only in-frame clones here, not all; method: immunoSEQ multiplex PCR. The sample has fewer than 60,000 clones; roughly 83% are singletons. Their antigens are not known. The sequences come from unstimulated CD4+ T cells sorted from spleen or lymph node cells, collected before transplant. The receptors were sampled from a human donor who was the organ donor for an intestinal transplant.

The rearrangement uses TRBV20-1 and TRBJ2-7; no clear D. Trimming removed 1 base from V and 12 bases from J, with 13 bases in between. CDR1 and CDR2 (germline): DFQATT, SNEGSKA (reference sequence). This CDR3 is 11 amino acids long. DNA for the CDR3: TGCAGTGCTAGAGTAGGCCCCTCCCCGTACTTC. Translated, it gives CSARVGPSPYF.

V and J are TRBV4-1 and TRBJ2-3; 13 nucleotides line up with TRBD2. The CDR3 is 17 residues long. The V segment lost 2 bases and the J segment 5 bases; nucleotides outside the gene matches: 7. CDR1 is MGHRA, CDR2 YSYEKL, per germline. CDR3 in DNA: TGCGCCAGCAGCCAAAGGAGACTAGCGGGAGGTTTAGATACGCAGTATTTT. Protein sequence: CASSQRRLAGGLDTQYF.

The rearrangement uses TRBV6-8 and TRBJ1-1; TRBD1 matches 10 bases. CDR1 and CDR2 (germline): MNHGY, SAAAGT. This CDR3 region has 15 residues. With 5 bases clipped from V and 0 bases from J, the junction kept 3 bases outside the gene matches. In DNA form, the CDR3 reads TGTGCCAGCAGTCCGGGACAGGGGATGAACACTGAAGCTTTCTTT. Translated, it gives CASSPGQGMNTEAFF.

The chain is built from TRBV14 and TRBJ2-1, with 9 bases lining up with TRBD1. The V gene end was trimmed by 2 bases and the J gene end by 7 bases; junction bases not matched to a gene: 9. The CDR3 sequence is 16 residues long. In germline, CDR1 is SGHDN, CDR2 FVKESK. CDR3 in amino acids: CASSQSRTGDRNEQFF. CDR3 in DNA: TGTGCCAGCAGCCAAAGTAGGACAGGGGATAGGAATGAGCAGTTCTTC.

The chain employs TRBV2 and TRBJ2-3; D is ambiguous. The ends were cut back, 1 base at V and 2 bases at J, with 16 bases in the middle. Germline-derived CDR1 and CDR2 are SNHLY and FYNNEI. This CDR3 has 17 residues. CDR3 DNA sequence: TGTGCCAGCAGTGAAGTTGCAGTGGCTCTTTCCACAGATACGCAGTATTTT. It is translated as CASSEVAVALSTDTQYF.

CDR3 in DNA: TGTGCCAGCAGTTACGAGGGGGGGGCCCCGACGAATGAGCAGTTCTTC. Translated, it gives CASSYEGGAPTNEQFF. The chain couples TRBV6-6 to TRBJ2-1; maybe TRBD2 (7 bases). V dropped 2 bases and J dropped 7 bases, with 18 bases sitting between them. The CDR3 loop spans 16 amino acids. Germline values: CDR1 MNHNY, CDR2 SVGAGI (reference sequence).

The chain links TRBV19 to TRBJ2-7; the D gene is possibly TRBD2 (5 bases). From germline, CDR1 is LNHDA and CDR2 SQIVND (reference sequence). V dropped 4 bases and J dropped 6 bases, with 10 bases sitting between them. This CDR3 has 12 residues. CDR3 amino acids: CASSNTRSEQYF. In DNA, the CDR3 is TGTGCCAGTAGTAACACTAGGAGCGAGCAGTACTTC.

This clone was observed once. V is TRBV6-5 and J is TRBJ2-3; 7 bases agree with TRBD1. This CDR3 contains 14 residues. The germline gives CDR1 MNHEY, CDR2 SVGAGI. V gave up 4 bases and J gave up 4 bases; unmatched junction bases: 5. The CDR3 loop is CASSFEGAADTQYF. In DNA form, the CDR3 reads TGTGCCAGCAGTTTCGAGGGGGCTGCAGATACGCAGTATTTT.

The chain couples TRBV5-1 to TRBJ2-3, with TRBD2 matching over 9 bases. Unmatched junction bases numbered 1, after V lost 2 bases and J lost 3 bases. Germline lookup yields CDR1 SGHRS and CDR2 YFSETQ. The CDR3 contains 14 residues. CDR3 sequence: CASSFTSGTDTQYF. Here the CDR3 DNA reads TGCGCCAGCAGCTTCACTAGCGGGACAGATACGCAGTATTTT.

This sequence joins TRBV30 and TRBJ1-1, with D hard to call. Germline V CDR1 and CDR2: GTSNPN, SVGIG (reference sequence). The CDR3 length is 13 residues. V was clipped by 0 bases and J by 7 bases, with 12 bases between them. The CDR3 coding sequence is TGTGCCTGGAGTGTACTTGCGGACCATGAAGCTTTCTTT. Protein sequence: CAWSVLADHEAFF.

This chain uses TRBV9 with TRBJ2-1, with TRBD2 matching over 9 bases. J gave up 6 bases and V 0 bases, and 16 bases lay outside the gene matches. Germline loops: CDR1 SGDLS, CDR2 YYNGEE. This CDR3 is built from 19 residues. DNA of the CDR3: TGTGCCAGCAGCGTAGGGTCTCTGGCGGGAGGGCCAGTAGTCAATGAGCAGTTCTTC. Translated: CASSVGSLAGGPVVNEQFF.

J is TRBJ2-3 and V is TRBV19, with 8 bases lining up with TRBD2. J gave up 2 bases and V 3 bases, and 4 bases lay outside the gene matches. The CDR3 has 15 amino acids. Looked up from germline, CDR1 is LNHDA and CDR2 is SQIVND (reference sequence). CDR3 sequence (DNA): TGTGCCAGTAGTATGGCGGGGGGCGTCACAGATACGCAGTATTTT. It translates to CASSMAGGVTDTQYF.

The genes are TRBV19 and TRBJ1-2; D possibly corresponds to TRBD1 (5 bases). Germline V gene sequence: CDR1 LNHDA, CDR2 SQIVND (reference sequence). CDR3 size: 14 residues. V was pared by 9 bases and J by 4 bases, with 18 bases between. CDR3 sequence reads: CASTLSDSIYGYTF. The DNA of the CDR3 is TGTGCCAGCACTCTGAGCGACAGTATCTATGGCTACACCTTC.

The chain has TRBV6-1 and TRBJ2-1; D possibly corresponds to TRBD2 (6 bases). V was shortened by 8 bases and J by 2 bases, with 13 bases between the two germline ends. From germline, CDR1 is MNHNS and CDR2 SASEGT. The CDR3 runs to 14 residues. CDR3 nucleotides: TGTGCCAGCCGAACGGGGGTTACCTACAATGAGCAGTTCTTC. It is translated as CASRTGVTYNEQFF.

This clone appeared a single time. CDR3 coding DNA: TGCGCCAGCAGCTTGGACGGAAACTATGGCTACACCTTC. The encoded protein is CASSLDGNYGYTF. The V gene is TRBV5-1, the J gene TRBJ1-2; D unresolved. CDR3 length equals 13 residues. The V end lost 0 bases, the J end lost 2 bases, and 5 bases lay between the germline ends. Germline assignment: CDR1 SGHRS and CDR2 YFSETQ.

V gene TRBV27 combines with J gene TRBJ1-1, with unresolved D. The V and J ends lost 1 base and 3 bases respectively, with 6 bases between them. The germline gives CDR1 MNHEY, CDR2 SMNVEV (reference sequence). CDR3 length: 13 amino acids. Here the CDR3 DNA reads TGTGCCAGCAGTTTATTGGGTTACACTGAAGCTTTCTTT. Protein sequence: CASSLLGYTEAFF.

This chain links TRBV7-2 with TRBJ2-7; tentatively, D is TRBD2 (7 bases). The CDR3 contains 15 residues. The germline V gene encodes CDR1 SGHTA and CDR2 FQGNSA. V dropped 1 base and J dropped 0 bases, with 10 bases sitting between them. The CDR3 nucleotides read TGTGCCAGCAGCTTAGAGAGGGGGGGCTCCTACGAGCAGTACTTC. It specifies CASSLERGGSYEQYF.

The rearrangement joins TRBV6-1 to TRBJ1-2; a possible D gene is TRBD1 (6 bases). Germline-derived CDR1 and CDR2 are MNHNS and SASEGT. Trimming took 8 bases from V and 6 from J, leaving 13 bases between them. This CDR3 spans 12 amino acids. The CDR3 reads CASAQGPDGYTF. CDR3 DNA: TGTGCCAGCGCACAGGGCCCGGATGGCTACACCTTC.

This clone is a singleton in its sample. This chain uses TRBV5-1 with TRBJ2-1; 7 bases align to TRBD2. The CDR3 consists of 15 residues. Germline CDR1 is SGHRS and CDR2 is YFSETQ. J gave up 4 bases and V 0 bases, and 4 bases lay outside the gene matches. CDR3 sequence (DNA): TGCGCCAGCAGCTTGGGTGGGACTATTTACAATGAGCAGTTCTTC. This translates into CASSLGGTIYNEQFF.

This chain links TRBV18 with TRBJ1-1; D might be TRBD1 (5 bases). Germline values: CDR1 KGHSH, CDR2 LQKENI. The CDR3 contains 14 residues. Trimming stripped 1 base from V and 1 base from J, with 7 bases between. This CDR3 is CASSPLGANTEAFF. CDR3 coding DNA: TGTGCCAGCTCACCACTTGGGGCGAACACTGAAGCTTTCTTT.

The chain joins TRBV2 to TRBJ2-5; no definite D call. The CDR3 contains 13 residues. From germline, CDR1 is SNHLY and CDR2 FYNNEI. The V end lost 1 base, the J end lost 4 bases, and 7 bases lay between the germline ends. Written as DNA, the CDR3 is TGTGCCAGCAGTGAAGGCGTTCCAGAGACCCAGTACTTC. Encoded protein: CASSEGVPETQYF.

The genes are TRBV12-5 and TRBJ1-1; D gene uncertain. Trimming cost V 7 bases and J 5 bases, with 20 bases left between them. CDR3 size: 15 residues. Germline-derived CDR1 and CDR2 are LGHNT and FRNRAP. CDR3 sequence reads: CASALQVLGKTEAFF. Here the CDR3 DNA reads TGTGCTAGTGCCCTGCAAGTGTTGGGGAAAACTGAAGCTTTCTTT.

V is TRBV15 and J is TRBJ2-4; D possibly uses TRBD1 or TRBD2 (5 bases each). The germline V gene has CDR1 LNHNV and CDR2 YYDKDF (reference sequence). With 0 bases removed from V and 11 bases from J, the gap between germline ends came to 14 bases. This CDR3 contains 14 residues. CDR3 nucleotides: TGTGCCACCAGCAGAGAGGGGGTAGGAGGCCTTCAGTACTTC. It is translated as CATSREGVGGLQYF.

This clone was picked up one time. The V and J genes are TRBV28 and TRBJ2-5, with TRBD2 matching over 11 bases. Trimming cost V 4 bases and J 5 bases; bases outside gene matches: 12. Germline loops: CDR1 MDHEN, CDR2 SYDVKM. The CDR3 spans 17 residues. This CDR3 reads CASSSPPTSGTGETQYF. Written as DNA, the CDR3 is TGTGCCAGCAGTTCGCCTCCGACTAGCGGGACAGGGGAGACCCAGTACTTC.

This rearrangement joins TRBV30 to TRBJ2-7; maybe TRBD1 (5 bases). The CDR3 totals 14 residues. CDR1 is GTSNPN, CDR2 SVGIG, per germline (reference sequence). Trimming cost V 3 bases and J 0 bases, with 12 bases left between them. In DNA form, the CDR3 reads TGTGCCTGGAGGATTCAGGGTACCTCCTACGAGCAGTACTTC. Translation gives CAWRIQGTSYEQYF. The full variable domain, its missing parts supplied by reference TRBV30 and TRBJ2-7, is SQTIHQWPATLVQPVGSPLSLECTVEGTSNPNLYWYRQAAGRGLQLLFYSVGIGQISSEVPQNLSASRPQDRQFILSSKKLLLSDSGFYLCAWRIQGTSYEQYFGPGTRLTVT.

The chain carries TRBV7-2 and TRBJ2-7; unclear D gene. There are 13 residues in the CDR3. Germline loops: CDR1 SGHTA, CDR2 FQGNSA. Trimming took 5 bases from V and 7 from J, leaving 15 bases between them. CDR3 sequence: CASSGEGWGEQYF. CDR3 nucleotide sequence: TGTGCCAGCAGCGGAGAAGGGTGGGGAGAGCAGTACTTC. The whole variable domain, remainder taken from reference TRBV7-2 and TRBJ2-7, is GAGVSQSPSNKVTEKGKDVELRCDPISGHTALYWYRQSLGQGLEFLIYFQGNSAPDKSGLPSDRFSAERTGGSVSTLTIQRTQQEDSAVYLCASSGEGWGEQYFGPGTRLTVT.

This sequence joins TRBV27 and TRBJ2-7; TRBD2 matches 7 bases. Unmatched junction bases numbered 8, after V lost 5 bases and J lost 4 bases. CDR3 length: 14 amino acids. Germline V gene lookup returns CDR1 MNHEY and CDR2 SMNVEV (reference sequence). CDR3 DNA sequence: TGTGCCAGCAGTCGGGGCACTAGCGCATACGAGCAGTACTTC. Protein product: CASSRGTSAYEQYF.

The chain recombines TRBV18 with TRBJ2-7; D possibly corresponds to TRBD2 (6 bases). The germline gives CDR1 KGHSH, CDR2 LQKENI. The length of the CDR3 is 12 residues. Trimming stripped 6 bases from V and 6 bases from J, with 12 bases between. In DNA, the CDR3 is TGTGCCAGCTCCCGCGGAGGGTCCGAGCAGTACTTC. It is translated as CASSRGGSEQYF.